This T cell receptor beta chain was captured by sequencing in a study of T cell changes during pregnancy in multiple sclerosis. This clone was counted between two and nine times. Only in-frame clones appear in the TCRdb table, and some are missing; sequencing was by immunoSEQ multiplex PCR. This table holds about 48,000 clones, 80% to 90% found once. The starting material was CD4+ T cells from peripheral blood mononuclear cells, obtained in the second trimester of pregnancy. The TCR comes from a female donor with multiple sclerosis, enrolled in a pregnancy study.

The CDR3 sequence: CASTPGAGVRNIQYF. CDR3 sequence (DNA): TGTGCCAGCACCCCCGGAGCGGGAGTCAGAAACATTCAGTACTTC. This chain links TRBV7-6 with TRBJ2-4; the match to TRBD2 covers 8 bases. The J segment lost 6 bases and the V segment lost 7 bases, leaving 11 bases of the junction unmatched. CDR1 and CDR2 from the germline V gene are SGHVS and FNYEAQ. The CDR3 covers 15 residues.